These 9 T cell receptor beta chains were all obtained from the same sample, sequenced in a study of T cell changes during pregnancy in multiple sclerosis. Profiled with immunoSEQ multiplex PCR; TCRdb holds only in-frame clones, not every one. The sample comprises 80,000 to 100,000 clones, roughly nine tenths of which are singletons, and approximately 1.7% rests with the top ten. Sequenced material: peripheral blood, taken after pregnancy. Receptors were obtained from a female donor in good health, enrolled as a control in a pregnancy study.

The chain carries TRBV11-3 and TRBJ2-7; tentative D call: TRBD1 (6 bases). CDR1 and CDR2 (germline): SGHNT, YENEEA. Trimming pared 2 bases from V and 0 bases from J, leaving 11 bases between. The length of the CDR3 is 15 residues. Here the CDR3 reads CASSLKPGHSYEQYF. For the CDR3, the DNA is TGTGCCAGCAGCTTAAAACCGGGACACTCCTACGAGCAGTACTTC.

The genes are TRBV5-1 and TRBJ2-7; D may be TRBD1 (6 bases). Trimming shortened V by 3 bases and J by 1 base, and 14 bases separated the two germline ends. CDR1 SGHRS and CDR2 YFSETQ come from the germline V gene. The CDR3 is made up of 15 amino acids. The CDR3 is CASSSQGTGSYEQYF. The DNA for the CDR3 is TGCGCCAGCAGCTCGCAGGGGACCGGGTCCTACGAGCAGTACTTC.

This clone has a single count. The V and J genes are TRBV30 and TRBJ1-2; the match to TRBD1 covers 9 bases. With 4 bases clipped from V and 6 bases from J, the junction kept 15 bases outside the gene matches. From germline, CDR1 is GTSNPN and CDR2 SVGIG (reference sequence). CDR3 length: 16 amino acids. CDR3 bases: TGTGCCTGGAAGCCTCCGGACAGGGGATTTTTAGATGGCTACACCTTC. Translated: CAWKPPDRGFLDGYTF. Drawing the rest from reference TRBV30 and TRBJ1-2, the complete variable domain is SQTIHQWPATLVQPVGSPLSLECTVEGTSNPNLYWYRQAAGRGLQLLFYSVGIGQISSEVPQNLSASRPQDRQFILSSKKLLLSDSGFYLCAWKPPDRGFLDGYTFGSGTRLTVV.

A single count supports this clone. DNA for the CDR3: TGTGCCAGCAGCCAGGACAGGTTAGCTAACTATGGCTACACCTTC. Translating it yields CASSQDRLANYGYTF. The chain combines TRBV7-8 with TRBJ1-2; 7 nucleotides match TRBD1. With 5 bases clipped from V and 0 bases from J, the junction kept 6 bases outside the gene matches. The CDR3 loop spans 15 amino acids. Germline assignment: CDR1 SGHVS and CDR2 FQNEAQ.

The chain carries TRBV7-9 and TRBJ2-7; 7 nucleotides agree with TRBD1. The V gene end was trimmed by 5 bases and the J gene end by 3 bases; junction bases not matched to a gene: 4. The germline CDR1 and CDR2 sequences are SEHNR and FQNEAQ (reference sequence). CDR3 length equals 13 residues. The CDR3 DNA follows: TGTGCCAGCAGCCCATGGGACAGCTACGAGCAGTACTTC. Protein product: CASSPWDSYEQYF.

The chain carries TRBV19 and TRBJ1-5; no reliable D call. With 3 bases removed from V and 6 bases from J, the gap between germline ends came to 15 bases. Germline values: CDR1 LNHDA, CDR2 SQIVND (reference sequence). This CDR3 comprises 15 residues. CDR3 coding DNA: TGTGCCAGTAGTATTTTGACACAAGTAGGTCAGCCCCAGCATTTT. Its protein is CASSILTQVGQPQHF.

The CDR3 DNA reads as TGTGCCAGCAGCGCCGGACAGGGGACTTTGGACGGTGAAGCTTTCTTT. As protein: CASSAGQGTLDGEAFF. The rearrangement links TRBV7-9 to TRBJ1-1, with 9 bases identical to TRBD1. With V trimmed by 5 bases and J by 7 bases, 14 bases remained unmatched. CDR1 is SEHNR, CDR2 FQNEAQ, per germline (reference sequence). The CDR3 consists of 16 residues.

The gene calls are TRBV19 and TRBJ2-1; 8 bases align to TRBD2. The germline V gene has CDR1 LNHDA and CDR2 SQIVND (reference sequence). This CDR3 contains 15 residues. V gave up 5 bases and J gave up 7 bases; unmatched junction bases: 10. The CDR3 loop is CASSLTSGGQNEQFF. Written as DNA, the CDR3 is TGTGCCAGTAGTTTGACGAGCGGGGGCCAAAATGAGCAGTTCTTC.

The chain has TRBV18 and TRBJ1-1, with a tentative D call TRBD1 (6 bases). Per germline, CDR1 KGHSH and CDR2 LQKENI. There are 14 residues in the CDR3. Trimming stripped 5 bases from V and 7 bases from J, with 17 bases between. CDR3 sequence: CASSAKGVKVEAFF. As DNA, the CDR3 is TGTGCCAGCTCAGCCAAGGGGGTGAAGGTTGAAGCTTTCTTT.